This T cell receptor (beta chain) was identified during a study of T cells in Graves' hyperthyroidism and ophthalmopathy. The CDR3 is 16 residues long. The germline V gene has CDR1 SGDLS and CDR2 YYNGEE. Blood sampling occurred at first hyperthyroidism diagnosis, ahead of any ophthalmopathy symptoms. On this clonotype: No conserved phenylalanine or tryptophan is present at the end of the CDR3, so a read error is the likely explanation.

Amplified regions were TCR beta CDR3 sequences from RNA transcripts. A first-round RT-PCR of the TCR CDR3 used the HTBI primer set. TCRdb passed the multiplex PCR reads through MiXCR, listing each CDR3 protein once. The data show under 300,000 distinct CDR3 sequences, roughly 15% seen once. The specimen sequenced was blood. The receptor's source is a woman aged 40 to 55 with Graves' hyperthyroidism that later progressed to Graves' ophthalmopathy. This sequence joins TRBV9 and TRBJ2-3; the D gene is possibly TRBD2 (6 bases). CDR3 sequence reads: CASSVAAGLFTGTQYC. CDR3 in DNA: TGTGCCAGCAGCGTAGCGGCGGGACTTTTCACAGGTACGCAGTATTGT.